The 10 T cell receptor beta chains reported below all come from one sample, sequenced in a study of vaccination and CD4 T cells after COVID-19. What these receptors recognize is not known. Cultured CD4+ T-cell DNA underwent Oncomine TCR Beta short-read sequencing. MiXCR, run by TCRdb on the PCR reads, gives a single entry per CDR3 protein. The repertoire includes more than 9,500 distinct CDR3 sequences, approximately 55% of them detected once, and around a third sits in the top ten. As to treatment: approximately nine-day PBMC culture with coronavirus spike peptide pools or control peptides (ViraFEST assay). The source material was CD4+ T cells from blood, cultured in vitro. The receptors originated from a human donor who had recovered from COVID-19.

Of note for this clonotype: The limits of the CDR3 on the DNA are not certain, so only TCRdb's listed CDR3 is given. The V gene is TRBV3-1, the J gene TRBJ2-1; TRBD2 was called by the table and not checked on the DNA. The CDR3 spans 15 residues, counting both ends. From germline, CDR1 is LGHDT and CDR2 YNNKEL (reference sequence). The CDR3 loop is CASSQAWASGAPAVF.

The chain joins TRBV6-2 or TRBV6-3 to TRBJ2-3, with D perhaps matching TRBD2 (6 bases). Germline V gene lookup returns CDR1 MNHEY and CDR2 SVGEGT. The CDR3 has 15 amino acids. Trimming stripped 8 bases from V and 2 bases from J, with 17 bases between. The chain's CDR3 is CASVMGLPATDTQYF. The CDR3 DNA is TGTGCCAGCGTCATGGGACTGCCCGCCACAGATACGCAGTATTTT.

The chain uses TRBV20-1 and TRBJ2-7; 16 positions match TRBD2. Germline CDR1 reads DFQATT; CDR2 reads SNEGSKA (reference sequence). The trim removed 6 bases at V and 3 bases at J, leaving 8 bases unmatched. The CDR3 runs to 16 residues. CDR3 bases: TGCAGTGCGGCCGGGACTAGCGGGGGGGGTATCTACGAGCAGTACTTC. It encodes CSAAGTSGGGIYEQYF.

The rearrangement joins TRBV6-1 to TRBJ1-2; D is ambiguous. The CDR3 length is 15 residues. CDR1 and CDR2 from the germline V gene are MNHNS and SASEGT. Trimming cost V 3 bases and J 0 bases, with 11 bases left between them. The CDR3, as DNA: TGTGCCAGCAGTGATAAGGGCAGGACTAACTATGGCTACACCTTC. It translates to CASSDKGRTNYGYTF.

In this sample, this clonotype turned up a few times. The chain joins TRBV7-2 to TRBJ1-2, with D perhaps TRBD1 (5 bases). Germline CDR1 is SGHTA and CDR2 is FQGNSA. The CDR3 is made up of 13 amino acids. Trimming removed 11 bases at V and 5 bases at J, with 18 bases between. CDR3 DNA sequence: TGTGCCTGGACGGAAGGGGTCTCTTATGGCTACACCTTC. This codes for CAWTEGVSYGYTF.

The count of this clonotype is one. The chain links TRBV11-3 to TRBJ1-2; D remains unclear. Germline V gene lookup returns CDR1 SGHNT and CDR2 YENEEA. The CDR3 loop spans 14 amino acids. V dropped 5 bases and J dropped 2 bases, with 12 bases sitting between them. The CDR3 region is CASSLTGTNYGYTF. The CDR3 DNA is TGTGCCAGCAGCCTCACGGGCACAAACTATGGCTACACCTTC. Full variable domain (remainder filled in from reference TRBV11-3 and TRBJ1-2): EAGVVQSPRYKIIEKKQPVAFWCNPISGHNTLYWYLQNLGQGPELLIRYENEEAVDDSQLPKDRFSAERLKGVDSTLKIQPAELGDSAVYLCASSLTGTNYGYTFGSGTRLTVV.

This clonotype came up a few times. The chain uses TRBV6-1 and TRBJ2-4, with TRBD1 identical over 10 bases. This CDR3 comprises 15 residues. Germline V gene lookup returns CDR1 MNHNS and CDR2 SASEGT. J was trimmed by 7 bases and V by 7 bases; bases with no gene match: 10. CDR3 coding DNA: TGTGCCAGCAAGTACGACAGGGGGCTCGGGAACATTCAGTACTTC. Translation gives CASKYDRGLGNIQYF.

The CDR3 loop reads CASRVSGGQHNEQFF. DNA of the CDR3: TGTGCCAGCAGGGTTAGCGGGGGGCAGCACAATGAGCAGTTCTTC. This chain uses TRBV12-3 or TRBV12-4 with TRBJ2-1, with 10 bases that match TRBD2. Losses at the gene ends were 6 bases for V and 5 bases for J; bases not matched to a gene: 7. The CDR3 length is 15 residues.

V and J are TRBV27 and TRBJ2-7, with D perhaps matching TRBD2 (5 bases). Trimming took 2 bases from V and 2 from J, leaving 16 bases between them. This CDR3 is 16 amino acids long. Germline V gene lookup returns CDR1 MNHEY and CDR2 SMNVEV (reference sequence). The CDR3 region is CASSLPGTVLPYEQYF. CDR3 nucleotide sequence: TGTGCCAGCAGTTTACCGGGAACAGTCTTGCCCTACGAGCAGTACTTC.

The V and J genes are TRBV6-1 and TRBJ1-5; TRBD1 matches 9 bases. Germline trimming cut 6 bases from V and 5 bases from J; bases unmatched to any gene: 2. The CDR3 is 13 amino acids. Germline V gives CDR1 MNHNS, CDR2 SASEGT. The CDR3 DNA follows: TGTGCCAGCAGACGACAGGGGGATCAGCCCCAGCATTTT. This gives the protein CASRRQGDQPQHF.